This T cell receptor (beta chain) was recovered during a study of blood T cell repertoires in COVID-19. Study as a whole: The United States, Italy and Spain provided the acute and convalescent COVID-19 samples.

Only in-frame clones appear in the TCRdb table, and some are missing; sequencing was by immunoSEQ multiplex PCR. The repertoire holds 60,000 to 80,000 clones, with 84% as singletons. Trimming left V 4 bases short and J 10 bases short, with 14 bases between. In germline, CDR1 is MNHEY, CDR2 SVGEGT. The CDR3 is 13 amino acids. The J gene is TRBJ2-1, the V gene TRBV6-2 or TRBV6-3, with D tentatively TRBD1 (5 bases). Sequencing was carried out using peripheral blood. This TCR was recovered from a man aged 50-60 years with active COVID-19. CDR3 sequence (DNA): TGTGCCAGCAGTTCCCTCAGGGTGGGAGAGCAGTTCTTC. Its protein is CASSSLRVGEQFF.